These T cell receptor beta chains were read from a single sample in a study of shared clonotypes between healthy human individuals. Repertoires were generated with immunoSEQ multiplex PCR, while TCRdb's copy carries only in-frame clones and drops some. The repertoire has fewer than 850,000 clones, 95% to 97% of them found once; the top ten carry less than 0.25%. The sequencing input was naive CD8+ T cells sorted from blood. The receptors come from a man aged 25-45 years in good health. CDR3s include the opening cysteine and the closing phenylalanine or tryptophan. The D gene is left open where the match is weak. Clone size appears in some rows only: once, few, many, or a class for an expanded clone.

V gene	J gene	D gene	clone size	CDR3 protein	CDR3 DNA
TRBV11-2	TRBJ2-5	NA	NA	CASRYSLGVGQETQYF	TGTGCCAGCAGGTATTCACTAGGAGTGGGTCAAGAGACCCAGTACTTC
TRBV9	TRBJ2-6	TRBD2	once	CASSVPEGGHGANVLTF	TGTGCCAGCAGCGTGCCGGAGGGAGGGCATGGGGCCAACGTCCTGACTTTC
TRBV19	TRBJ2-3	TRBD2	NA	CASSIGLRTSGILDTQYF	TGTGCCAGTAGTATAGGTCTCCGGACTAGCGGGATATTAGATACGCAGTATTTT
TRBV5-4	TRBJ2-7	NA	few	CASSLGDYEQYF	TGTGCCAGCAGCTTGGGAGACTACGAGCAGTACTTC
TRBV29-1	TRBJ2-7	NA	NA	CSVDGETRSYEQYF	TGCAGCGTTGACGGTGAAACCCGCTCCTACGAGCAGTACTTC
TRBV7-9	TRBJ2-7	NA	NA	CASSLGEAGRYEQYF	TGTGCCAGCAGCTTAGGGGAGGCAGGGCGGTACGAGCAGTACTTC
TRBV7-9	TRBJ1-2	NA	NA	CASSLAGGVGGYTF	TGTGCCAGCAGCTTAGCAGGGGGAGTTGGCGGCTACACCTTC
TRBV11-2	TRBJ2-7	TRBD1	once	CASSARPRDRGNEQYF	TGTGCCAGCAGCGCTCGACCTCGGGACAGGGGAAACGAGCAGTACTTC
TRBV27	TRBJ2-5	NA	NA	CASSHPGLAETQYF	TGTGCCAGCAGTCACCCGGGGCTAGCGGAGACCCAGTACTTC
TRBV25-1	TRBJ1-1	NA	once	CASSEYSARQEAFF	TGTGCCAGCAGTGAATATTCTGCTAGGCAAGAAGCTTTCTTT
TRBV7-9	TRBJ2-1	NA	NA	CASTPTGPLIGYNEQFF	TGTGCCAGCACCCCCACCGGGCCTTTAATAGGTTACAATGAGCAGTTCTTC
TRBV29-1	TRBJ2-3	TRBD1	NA	CSVSRDSYTQYF	TGCAGCGTTTCCCGGGACAGTTATACGCAGTATTTT
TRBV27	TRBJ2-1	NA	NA	CASSSNRRSSYNEQFF	TGTGCCAGCAGTTCCAACAGGCGCAGCTCCTACAATGAGCAGTTCTTC
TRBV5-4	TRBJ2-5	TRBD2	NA	CASSSPLTSEETQYF	TGTGCCAGCAGCTCTCCCCTTACTAGCGAAGAGACCCAGTACTTC
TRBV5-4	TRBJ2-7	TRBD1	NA	CASREGTGTEQYF	TGTGCCAGCAGAGAAGGGACAGGGACCGAGCAGTACTTC
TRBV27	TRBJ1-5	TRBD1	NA	CASSRRGNQPQHF	TGTGCCAGCAGCCGCAGGGGGAATCAGCCCCAGCATTTT
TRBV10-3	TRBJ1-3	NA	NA	CPRGFFSGNTIYF	TGTCCGAGGGGGTTTTTCTCTGGAAACACCATATATTTT
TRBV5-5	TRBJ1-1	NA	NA	CASTGPNTEAFF	TGTGCCAGCACAGGGCCGAACACTGAAGCTTTCTTT
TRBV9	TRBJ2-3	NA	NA	CASSVADSEGHTQYF	TGTGCCAGCAGCGTAGCGGACTCCGAGGGCCATACGCAGTATTTT
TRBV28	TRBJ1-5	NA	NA	CASSLPFQPQHF	TGTGCCAGCAGTTTGCCCTTTCAGCCCCAGCATTTT
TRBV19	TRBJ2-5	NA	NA	CASSMSNLREMGETQYF	TGTGCCAGTAGTATGAGTAATCTACGGGAGATGGGGGAGACCCAGTACTTC
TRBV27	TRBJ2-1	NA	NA	CASADVGGQNNEQFF	TGTGCCAGCGCTGACGTTGGCGGCCAGAACAATGAGCAGTTCTTC
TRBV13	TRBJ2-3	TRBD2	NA	CASSPSKAGVSDTQYF	TGTGCCAGCAGTCCTAGTAAAGCGGGAGTCTCAGATACGCAGTATTTT
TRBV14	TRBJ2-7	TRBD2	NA	CASSQDLVEVRTSGSTYEQYF	TGTGCCAGCAGCCAAGATCTCGTGGAAGTCCGAACTAGCGGGAGTACCTACGAGCAGTACTTC
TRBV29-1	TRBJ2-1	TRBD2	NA	CSVEVAGALDEQFF	TGCAGCGTTGAAGTTGCGGGAGCCCTTGATGAGCAGTTCTTC
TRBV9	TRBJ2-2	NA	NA	CASSPGSLWANTGELFF	TGTGCCAGCAGCCCCGGGAGTCTCTGGGCGAACACCGGGGAGCTGTTTTTT
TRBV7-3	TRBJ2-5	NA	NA	CASSLRPGDETQYF	TGTGCCAGCAGCTTAAGGCCGGGGGACGAGACCCAGTACTTC
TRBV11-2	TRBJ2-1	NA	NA	CASSSSGLALDNEQFF	TGTGCCAGCAGCTCCTCAGGACTGGCCCTTGACAATGAGCAGTTCTTC
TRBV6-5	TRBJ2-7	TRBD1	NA	CASSLTAGTGAYEQYF	TGTGCCAGCAGTTTGACCGCCGGGACAGGGGCCTACGAGCAGTACTTC
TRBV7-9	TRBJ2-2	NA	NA	CASSPPRPGELFF	TGTGCCAGCAGCCCCCCGAGACCGGGGGAGCTGTTTTTT
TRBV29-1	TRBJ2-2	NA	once	CSVYRVNTGELFF	TGCAGCGTTTACAGGGTGAACACCGGGGAGCTGTTTTTT
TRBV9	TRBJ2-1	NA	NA	CASSGRRLENEQFF	TGTGCCAGCAGCGGACGAAGACTAGAAAATGAGCAGTTCTTC
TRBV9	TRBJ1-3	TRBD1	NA	CASSATGVGNTIYF	TGTGCCAGCAGCGCAACAGGGGTAGGAAACACCATATATTTT
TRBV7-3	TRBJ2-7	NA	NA	CASSRDGDSFYEQYF	TGTGCCAGCAGCCGTGACGGAGACTCCTTCTACGAGCAGTACTTC
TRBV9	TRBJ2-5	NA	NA	CASSVGAVQETQYF	TGTGCCAGCAGCGTAGGGGCGGTCCAAGAGACCCAGTACTTC
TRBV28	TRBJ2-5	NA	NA	CASTGWEKGQETQYF	TGTGCCAGCACAGGGTGGGAGAAAGGTCAAGAGACCCAGTACTTC
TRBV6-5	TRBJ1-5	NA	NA	CASSLLSPQHF	TGTGCCAGCAGTTTGTTAAGTCCCCAGCATTTT
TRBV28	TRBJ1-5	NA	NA	CASKDGTRPQHF	TGTGCCAGCAAGGACGGGACAAGGCCCCAGCATTTT
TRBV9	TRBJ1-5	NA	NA	CASSVEGGTNQPQHF	TGTGCCAGCAGCGTAGAAGGGGGGACCAATCAGCCCCAGCATTTT
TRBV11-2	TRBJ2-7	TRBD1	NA	CASSLGQGEQYF	TGTGCCAGCAGCCTCGGACAGGGCGAGCAGTACTTC
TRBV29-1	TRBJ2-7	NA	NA	CSVIDLIYEQYF	TGCAGCGTTATTGACCTAATCTACGAGCAGTACTTC
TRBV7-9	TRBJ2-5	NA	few	CASSPDGQETQYF	TGTGCCAGCAGTCCCGACGGGCAAGAGACCCAGTACTTC
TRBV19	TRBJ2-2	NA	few	CASSRTAVDTGELFF	TGTGCCAGTAGTCGGACAGCGGTGGACACCGGGGAGCTGTTTTTT
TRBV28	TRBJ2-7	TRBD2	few	CASSFSTSGRREQYF	TGTGCCAGCAGTTTCTCCACTAGCGGGAGGCGCGAGCAGTACTTC
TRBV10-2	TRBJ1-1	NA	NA	CASSELGTEAFF	TGCGCCAGCAGTGAGCTCGGCACTGAAGCTTTCTTT
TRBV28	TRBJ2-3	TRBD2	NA	CASSTPGLAGEDTQYF	TGTGCCAGCAGTACGCCGGGACTAGCGGGAGAAGATACGCAGTATTTT
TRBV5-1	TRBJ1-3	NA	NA	CASSLAAGPGNTIYF	TGCGCCAGCAGCTTGGCAGCGGGGCCTGGAAACACCATATATTTT
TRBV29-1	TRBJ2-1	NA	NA	CSSYRANEQFF	TGCAGCTCATACCGGGCCAATGAGCAGTTCTTC
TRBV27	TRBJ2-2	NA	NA	CASSLLAGNTGELFF	TGTGCCAGCAGTTTATTGGCGGGAAACACCGGGGAGCTGTTTTTT
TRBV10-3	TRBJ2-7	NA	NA	CAISLDSSYEQYF	TGTGCCATCAGTCTAGACAGTTCCTACGAGCAGTACTTC
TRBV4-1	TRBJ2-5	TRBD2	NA	CASSQEWSGNWVETQYF	TGCGCCAGCAGCCAAGAGTGGAGCGGGAATTGGGTGGAGACCCAGTACTTC
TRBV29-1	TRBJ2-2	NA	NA	CSGDRDGELFF	TGCAGCGGTGACAGAGACGGGGAGCTGTTTTTT
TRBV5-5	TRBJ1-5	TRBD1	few	CASSLWPRDSVLYSNQPQHF	TGTGCCAGCAGCTTGTGGCCCCGGGACAGCGTCTTGTATAGCAATCAGCCCCAGCATTTT
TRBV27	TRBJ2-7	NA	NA	CASSYRGPYEQYF	TGTGCCAGCAGTTACCGGGGACCCTACGAGCAGTACTTC
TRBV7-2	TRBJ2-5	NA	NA	CASSLALVQETQYF	TGTGCCAGCAGCTTAGCCCTAGTCCAAGAGACCCAGTACTTC